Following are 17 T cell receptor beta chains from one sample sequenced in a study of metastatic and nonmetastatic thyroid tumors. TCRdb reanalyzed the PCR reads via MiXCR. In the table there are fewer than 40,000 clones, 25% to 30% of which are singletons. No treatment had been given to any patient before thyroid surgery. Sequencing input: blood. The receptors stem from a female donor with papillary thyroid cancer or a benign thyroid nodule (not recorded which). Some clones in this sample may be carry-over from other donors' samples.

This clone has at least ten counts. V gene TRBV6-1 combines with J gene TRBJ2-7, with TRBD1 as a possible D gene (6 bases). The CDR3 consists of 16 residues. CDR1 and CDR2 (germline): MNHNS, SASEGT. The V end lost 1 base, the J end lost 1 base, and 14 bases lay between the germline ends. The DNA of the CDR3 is TGTGCCAGCAGTGAAGAATTGCAGGGGATGTCCTACGAGCAGTACTTC. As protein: CASSEELQGMSYEQYF.

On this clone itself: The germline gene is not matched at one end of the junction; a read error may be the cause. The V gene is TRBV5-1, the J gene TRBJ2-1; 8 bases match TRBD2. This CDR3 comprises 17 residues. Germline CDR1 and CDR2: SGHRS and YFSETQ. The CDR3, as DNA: TGCGCCAGCAGCTTGGAGGCTAGCGGGCTACTAATGAATGAGAAGTTCTTC. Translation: CASSLEASGLLMNEKFF.

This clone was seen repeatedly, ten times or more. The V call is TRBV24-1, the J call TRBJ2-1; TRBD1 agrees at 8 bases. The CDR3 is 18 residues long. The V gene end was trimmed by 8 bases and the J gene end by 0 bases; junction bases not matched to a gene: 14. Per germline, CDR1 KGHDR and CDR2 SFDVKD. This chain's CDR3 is CATTLPQGAFSSYNEQFF. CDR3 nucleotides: TGTGCCACCACGTTACCCCAGGGGGCCTTTAGCTCCTACAATGAGCAGTTCTTC.

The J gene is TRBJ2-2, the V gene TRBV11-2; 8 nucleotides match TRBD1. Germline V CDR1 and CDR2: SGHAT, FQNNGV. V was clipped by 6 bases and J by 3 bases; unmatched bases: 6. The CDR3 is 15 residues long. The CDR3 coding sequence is TGTGCCAGCAGGCTCCAGGGGGCGGACACCGGGGAGCTGTTTTTT. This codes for CASRLQGADTGELFF.

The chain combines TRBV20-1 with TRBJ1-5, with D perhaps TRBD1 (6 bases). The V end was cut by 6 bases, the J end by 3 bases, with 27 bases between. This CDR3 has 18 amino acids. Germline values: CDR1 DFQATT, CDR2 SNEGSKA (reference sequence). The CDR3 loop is CSALLSGTPPNVNQPQHF. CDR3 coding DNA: TGCAGTGCCCTTCTCTCCGGGACACCCCCTAACGTCAATCAGCCCCAGCATTTT.

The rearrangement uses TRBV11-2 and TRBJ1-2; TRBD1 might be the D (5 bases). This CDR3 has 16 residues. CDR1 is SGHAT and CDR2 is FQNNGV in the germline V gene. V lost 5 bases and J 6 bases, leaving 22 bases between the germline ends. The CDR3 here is CASSPPGAYGGDGYTF. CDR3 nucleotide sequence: TGTGCCAGCAGCCCTCCTGGGGCATATGGGGGGGATGGCTACACCTTC.

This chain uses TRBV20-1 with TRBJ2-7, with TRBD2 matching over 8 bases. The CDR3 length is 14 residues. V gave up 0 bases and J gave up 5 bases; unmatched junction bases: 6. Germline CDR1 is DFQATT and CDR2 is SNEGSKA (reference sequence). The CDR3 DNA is TGCAGTGCTAGAGAAATAGCGGGAATCCACGAGCAGTACTTC. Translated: CSAREIAGIHEQYF.

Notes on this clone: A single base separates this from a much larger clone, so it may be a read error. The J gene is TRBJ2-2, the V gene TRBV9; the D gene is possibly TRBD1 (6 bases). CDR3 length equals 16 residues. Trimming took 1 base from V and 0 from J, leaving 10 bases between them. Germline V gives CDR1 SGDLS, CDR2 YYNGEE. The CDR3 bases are TGTGCCAGCAGCGTAACCTGGACAGCGAACACCGGGGAGCTGTTTTTT. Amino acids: CASSVTWTANTGELFF. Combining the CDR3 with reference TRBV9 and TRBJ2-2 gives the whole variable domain DSGVTQTPKHLITATGQRVTLRCSPRSGDLSVYWYQQSLDQGLQFLIQYYNGEERAKGNILERFSAQQFPDLHSELNLSSLELGDSALYFCASSVTWTANTGELFFGEGSRLTVL.

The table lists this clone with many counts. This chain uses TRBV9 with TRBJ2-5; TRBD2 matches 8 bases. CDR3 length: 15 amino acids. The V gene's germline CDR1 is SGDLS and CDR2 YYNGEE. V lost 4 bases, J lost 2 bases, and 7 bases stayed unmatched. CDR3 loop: CASSTGTSGQETQYF. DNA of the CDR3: TGTGCCAGCAGCACCGGGACTAGTGGGCAAGAGACCCAGTACTTC.

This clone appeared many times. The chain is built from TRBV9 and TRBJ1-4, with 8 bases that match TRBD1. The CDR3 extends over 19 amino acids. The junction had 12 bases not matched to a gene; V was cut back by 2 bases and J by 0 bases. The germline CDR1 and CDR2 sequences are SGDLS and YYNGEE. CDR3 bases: TGTGCCAGCAGCGTCGGAGCTTGGGACAGGAGGTCAACTAATGAAAAACTGTTTTTT. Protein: CASSVGAWDRRSTNEKLFF.

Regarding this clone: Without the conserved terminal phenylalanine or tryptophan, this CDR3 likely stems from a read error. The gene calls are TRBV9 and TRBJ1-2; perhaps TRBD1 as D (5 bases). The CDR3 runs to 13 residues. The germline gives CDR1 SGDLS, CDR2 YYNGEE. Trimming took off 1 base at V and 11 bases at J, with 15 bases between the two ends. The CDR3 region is CASSVSGGRGYTL. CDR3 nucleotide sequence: TGTGCCAGCAGCGTATCCGGGGGGAGAGGATACACCCTC.

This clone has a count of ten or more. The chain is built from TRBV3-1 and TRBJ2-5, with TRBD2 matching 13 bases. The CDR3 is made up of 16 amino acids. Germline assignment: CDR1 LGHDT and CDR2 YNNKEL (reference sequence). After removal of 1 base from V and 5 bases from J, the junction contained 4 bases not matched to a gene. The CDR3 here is CASSQGGLAGVETQYF. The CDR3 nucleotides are TGTGCCAGCAGCCAAGGAGGACTAGCGGGAGTGGAGACCCAGTACTTC.

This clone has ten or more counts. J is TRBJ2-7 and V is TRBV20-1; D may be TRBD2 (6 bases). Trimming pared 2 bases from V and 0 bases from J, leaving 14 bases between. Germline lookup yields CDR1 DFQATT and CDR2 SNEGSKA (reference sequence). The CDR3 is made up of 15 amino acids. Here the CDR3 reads CSARRIAANSYEQYF. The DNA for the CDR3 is TGCAGTGCTAGAAGAATAGCGGCTAACTCCTACGAGCAGTACTTC.

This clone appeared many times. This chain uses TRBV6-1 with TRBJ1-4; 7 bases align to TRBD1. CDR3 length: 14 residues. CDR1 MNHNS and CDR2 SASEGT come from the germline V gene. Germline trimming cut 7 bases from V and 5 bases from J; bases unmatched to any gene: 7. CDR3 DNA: TGTGCCAGCACTGGGACAGTGGAAAATGAAAAACTGTTTTTT. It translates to CASTGTVENEKLFF.

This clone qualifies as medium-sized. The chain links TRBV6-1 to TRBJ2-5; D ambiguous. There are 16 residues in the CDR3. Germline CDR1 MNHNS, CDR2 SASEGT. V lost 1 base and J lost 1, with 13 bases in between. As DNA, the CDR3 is TGTGCCAGCAGTGAAGGGGGTGGTGAATTCCAAGAGACCCAGTACTTC. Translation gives CASSEGGGEFQETQYF.

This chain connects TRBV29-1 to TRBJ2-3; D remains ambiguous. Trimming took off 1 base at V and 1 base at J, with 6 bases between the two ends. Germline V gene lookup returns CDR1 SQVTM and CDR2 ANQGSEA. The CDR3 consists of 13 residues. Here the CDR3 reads CSVEGTGTDTQYF. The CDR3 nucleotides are TGCAGCGTTGAAGGTACCGGCACAGATACGCAGTATTTT.

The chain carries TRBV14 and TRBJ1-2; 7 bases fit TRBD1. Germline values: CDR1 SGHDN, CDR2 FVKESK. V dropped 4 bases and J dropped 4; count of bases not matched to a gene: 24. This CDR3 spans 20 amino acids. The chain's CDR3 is CASSLWPLTANGQDLYGYTF. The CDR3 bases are TGTGCCAGCAGCCTTTGGCCCCTAACTGCCAACGGACAGGACCTCTATGGCTACACCTTC.